The 13 T cell receptor beta chains reported below all come from one sample, sequenced in a study of shared clonotypes between healthy human individuals. Libraries were prepared by immunoSEQ multiplex PCR; TCRdb keeps only in-frame clonotypes and omits some of them. The sample records about 2 million clones, about 95% being singletons. Selected positively for CCR7 and CD45RO-negative, naive CD8 cells excluded terminally differentiated effector memory CD45RA+ cells. Sequenced sample: naive CD8+ T cells sorted from blood. These receptors were collected from a young man in good health.

This sequence joins TRBV13 and TRBJ2-5; 11 bases map to TRBD1. V was clipped by 2 bases and J by 5 bases; unmatched bases: 4. The CDR3 is made up of 15 amino acids. Germline-derived CDR1 and CDR2 are PRHDT and FYEKMQ (reference sequence). This chain's CDR3 is CASSLRTGGSETQYF. The CDR3 DNA reads TGTGCCAGCAGCTTAAGGACAGGGGGCTCTGAGACCCAGTACTTC. Together with reference TRBV13 and TRBJ2-5, the CDR3 gives the full variable domain: AAGVIQSPRHLIKEKRETATLKCYPIPRHDTVYWYQQGPGQDPQFLISFYEKMQSDKGSIPDRFSAQQFSDYHSELNMSSLELGDSALYFCASSLRTGGSETQYFGPGTRLLVL.

This chain links TRBV29-1 with TRBJ1-3; no reliable D call. The V end was cut by 4 bases, the J end by 0 bases, with 10 bases between. Germline CDR1 reads SQVTM; CDR2 reads ANQGSEA. The CDR3 has 14 residues. CDR3 in DNA: TGCAGCGTTGGAGGCATAAGCTCTGGAAACACCATATATTTT. This codes for CSVGGISSGNTIYF.

The chain uses TRBV19 and TRBJ2-7; 12 bases align to TRBD1. The CDR3 sequence is 14 residues long. V lost 7 bases to trimming and J lost 5 bases; unmatched junction nucleotides: 6. Germline V lookup: CDR1 LNHDA, CDR2 SQIVND (reference sequence). The CDR3 DNA reads TGTGCCAGTACTCCCGGGACAGGGGGCAACGAGCAGTACTTC. It is translated as CASTPGTGGNEQYF.

J is TRBJ2-2 and V is TRBV9, with D perhaps matching TRBD2 (6 bases). This CDR3 contains 15 residues. Germline CDR1 is SGDLS and CDR2 is YYNGEE. V lost 3 bases and J lost 5, with 14 bases in between. CDR3 coding DNA: TGTGCCAGCAGCGGAAGAACTAGCCTTACCGGGGAGCTGTTTTTT. Protein sequence: CASSGRTSLTGELFF.

The gene calls are TRBV6-1 and TRBJ2-3, with D maybe TRBD1 (7 bases). Germline-derived CDR1 and CDR2 are MNHNS and SASEGT. CDR3 size: 13 residues. Trimming took 2 bases from V and 5 from J, leaving 8 bases between them. The CDR3 DNA reads TGTGCCAGCAGTGAACAGGGGGGAGATACGCAGTATTTT. Amino acids: CASSEQGGDTQYF.

As DNA, the CDR3 is TGCGCCAGCAGCTTGGGGCCCGGGACAGGGCGCACTGAAGCTTTCTTT. It specifies CASSLGPGTGRTEAFF. V usage is TRBV5-1 and J usage is TRBJ1-1; 9 bases align to TRBD1. V dropped 0 bases and J dropped 4; count of bases not matched to a gene: 7. The CDR3 is 16 residues long. Germline-derived CDR1 and CDR2 are SGHRS and YFSETQ.

The chain joins TRBV27 to TRBJ2-2; no reliable D call. Germline CDR1 and CDR2: MNHEY and SMNVEV (reference sequence). The ends were cut back, 0 bases at V and 0 bases at J, with 14 bases in the middle. The CDR3 is 18 residues long. CDR3 nucleotide sequence: TGTGCCAGCAGTTTATCTCAGGTCGCAGGCCCGAACACCGGGGAGCTGTTTTTT. Its translation is CASSLSQVAGPNTGELFF.

The CDR3 loop reads CASSLTETQYF. The CDR3 coding sequence is TGTGCCAGCAGCTTAACAGAGACCCAGTACTTC. V is TRBV7-2 and J is TRBJ2-5; D is undetermined. Per the germline V gene, CDR1 is SGHTA and CDR2 is FQGNSA. This CDR3 spans 11 amino acids. Trimming cost V 2 bases and J 4 bases, with 2 bases left between them.

In its sample, this clone was seen once. This chain joins TRBV6-6 and TRBJ2-7; unclear D gene. The CDR3 runs to 14 residues. The germline V gene has CDR1 MNHNY and CDR2 SVGAGI (reference sequence). V gave up 8 bases and J gave up 7 bases, with 21 bases separating them. CDR3 bases: TGTGCCAGCCCCTCCGTTCAGGCGCGAGAAGAGCAGTACTTC. Its translation: CASPSVQAREEQYF.

The chain carries TRBV27 and TRBJ2-7; TRBD1 matches 8 bases. Germline V gene data show CDR1 as MNHEY and CDR2 as SMNVEV (reference sequence). Unmatched junction bases numbered 6, after V lost 6 bases and J lost 5 bases. This CDR3 is 13 amino acids long. DNA for the CDR3: TGTGCCAGCAGGGACAGGGTAAAGAACGAGCAGTACTTC. Its protein is CASRDRVKNEQYF.

This sequence joins TRBV6-5 and TRBJ1-3, with TRBD1 identical over 8 bases. The CDR3 extends over 15 amino acids. Trimming took 5 bases from V and 0 from J; bases not matched to a gene: 3. The germline V gene encodes CDR1 MNHEY and CDR2 SVGAGI. The DNA of the CDR3 is TGTGCCAGCAGTGCTACAGGGGGCTCTGGAAACACCATATATTTT. Translated, it gives CASSATGGSGNTIYF.

The chain uses TRBV28 and TRBJ2-7; 8 bases are shared with TRBD1. Trimming at V came to 3 bases and at J to 3 bases, leaving 4 bases not matched to a gene. The germline CDR1 and CDR2 sequences are MDHEN and SYDVKM. There are 14 residues in the CDR3. Here the CDR3 DNA reads TGTGCCAGCAGTTTGATACAGGGGGACTACGAGCAGTACTTC. It is translated as CASSLIQGDYEQYF.

This clone was detected once. J is TRBJ2-7 and V is TRBV4-1, with 8 bases identical to TRBD1. The ends lost 1 base at V and 5 bases at J; junction bases unmatched: 7. Germline lookup yields CDR1 MGHRA and CDR2 YSYEKL. The CDR3 is 15 amino acids. In DNA, the CDR3 is TGCGCCAGCAGCCAAGTAGTTCAGGGGGCAGACGAGCAGTACTTC. As protein: CASSQVVQGADEQYF.